A single sample gave rise to the 24 T cell receptor beta chains below, sequenced in a study of CDR3 diversity in severe acne. MiXCR was run by TCRdb on the PCR reads, yielding one entry per CDR3 protein. Of over 100,000 distinct CDR3 sequences in the sample, 45% to 60% were seen once. Sample: blood. The origin of the receptors is a male donor with acne.

This clonotype appeared many times. The rearrangement links TRBV20-1 to TRBJ2-1, with 7 bases lining up with TRBD2. CDR3 size: 17 residues. With V trimmed by 0 bases and J by 0 bases, 8 bases remained unmatched. Germline values: CDR1 DFQATT, CDR2 SNEGSKA (reference sequence). The chain's CDR3 is CSARDYVGGSSYNEQFF. CDR3 bases: TGCAGTGCTAGAGATTACGTGGGAGGGAGCTCCTACAATGAGCAGTTCTTC.

This clonotype is a singleton in its sample. Since a much larger clone is just one base distant, this may be a read error. The chain links TRBV5-1 to TRBJ1-3; D may be TRBD1 (5 bases). The CDR3 extends over 15 amino acids. Germline CDR1 reads SGHRS; CDR2 reads YFSETQ. Trimming left V 2 bases short and J 2 bases short, with 11 bases between. Here the CDR3 DNA reads TGCGCCAGCAGCTTCCCATCGGGGGCTGGAAACACCATATATTTT. This codes for CASSFPSGAGNTIYF.

This clonotype was picked up many times. The rearrangement joins TRBV10-3 to TRBJ1-5; no clear D. Germline loops: CDR1 ENHRY, CDR2 SYGVKD. The CDR3 has 14 amino acids. V lost 0 bases to trimming and J lost 2 bases, with 5 bases between them. The CDR3 region has the DNA TGTGCCATCAGTGAGTCCGGTGGCAATCAGCCCCAGCATTTT. Protein: CAISESGGNQPQHF.

This chain connects TRBV11-2 to TRBJ2-3; D may be TRBD2 (7 bases). Per the germline V gene, CDR1 is SGHAT and CDR2 is FQNNGV. The length of the CDR3 is 17 residues. V dropped 5 bases and J dropped 3 bases, with 21 bases sitting between them. CDR3 DNA: TGTGCCAGCAGCGGCAGGGGCGGGAGTGGGTGGACAGATACGCAGTATTTT. Its translation is CASSGRGGSGWTDTQYF.

This clonotype was seen only once. The genes are TRBV19 and TRBJ2-7; 12 nucleotides align to TRBD2. The germline gives CDR1 LNHDA, CDR2 SQIVND (reference sequence). This CDR3 contains 14 residues. The V and J ends lost 5 bases and 5 bases, in that order; junction bases with no gene match: 4. This CDR3 is CASSALAGGDEQYF. CDR3 nucleotides: TGTGCCAGTAGTGCACTAGCGGGAGGCGACGAGCAGTACTTC. Drawing the rest from reference TRBV19 and TRBJ2-7, the complete variable domain is DGGITQSPKYLFRKEGQNVTLSCEQNLNHDAMYWYRQDPGQGLRLIYYSQIVNDFQKGDIAEGYSVSREKKESFPLTVTSAQKNPTAFYLCASSALAGGDEQYFGPGTRLTVT.

This chain joins TRBV10-1 and TRBJ1-3; D call uncertain. The ends were cut back, 5 bases at V and 0 bases at J, with 5 bases in the middle. From germline, CDR1 is WNHNN and CDR2 SYGVQD (reference sequence). CDR3 length: 13 amino acids. The CDR3 region has the DNA TGCGCCAGCAGTTCAAGCTCTGGAAACACCATATATTTT. The encoded protein is CASSSSSGNTIYF.

This clonotype has at least ten counts. This chain uses TRBV20-1 with TRBJ2-5; tentative D call: TRBD2 (7 bases). CDR1 and CDR2 (germline): DFQATT, SNEGSKA (reference sequence). This CDR3 is 16 amino acids long. V shed 0 bases and J shed 5 bases, with 19 bases lying between them. The CDR3, as DNA: TGCAGTGCTAGAGATGGGGAGGGGGGGGCCAGGGAGACCCAGTACTTC. Amino acid sequence: CSARDGEGGARETQYF.

The rearrangement uses TRBV24-1 and TRBJ1-4; 9 nucleotides agree with TRBD1. In germline, CDR1 is KGHDR, CDR2 SFDVKD. V dropped 7 bases and J dropped 7; count of bases not matched to a gene: 3. CDR3 length: 13 amino acids. Written as DNA, the CDR3 is TGTGCCACCAGCGGACAGGGGAGTGAAAAACTGTTTTTT. Its protein product is CATSGQGSEKLFF.

By sample fraction, this clonotype is medium-sized (0.01 to 0.1%). The chain combines TRBV20-1 with TRBJ2-1; the D is unclear. The V end lost 6 bases, the J end lost 1 base, and 10 bases lay between the germline ends. Germline V gives CDR1 DFQATT, CDR2 SNEGSKA (reference sequence). The CDR3 covers 13 residues. In DNA, the CDR3 is TGCAGTGCGGCGACTCCATCCTACAATGAGCAGTTCTTC. It translates to CSAATPSYNEQFF.

CDR3 DNA: TGTGCCATCAGTGGAACAGGGGGCAGCTCCTACGAGCAGTACTTC. It yields the protein CAISGTGGSSYEQYF. The chain uses TRBV10-3 and TRBJ2-7, with 9 bases lining up with TRBD1. In germline, CDR1 is ENHRY, CDR2 SYGVKD. This CDR3 contains 15 residues. Unmatched junction bases numbered 4, after V lost 4 bases and J lost 0 bases.

The gene calls are TRBV15 and TRBJ2-7; no clear D gene. The CDR3 extends over 18 amino acids. Per germline, CDR1 LNHNV and CDR2 YYDKDF (reference sequence). Trimming pared 3 bases from V and 2 bases from J, leaving 23 bases between. CDR3 nucleotides: TGTGCCACCAGCAGCTTGGTTCTGGGGTTACAACCCCCCTACGAGCAGTACTTC. Encoded protein: CATSSLVLGLQPPYEQYF. Full variable domain (remainder filled in from reference TRBV15 and TRBJ2-7): DAMVIQNPRYQVTQFGKPVTLSCSQTLNHNVMYWYQQKSSQAPKLLFHYYDKDFNNEADTPDNFQSRRPNTSFCFLDIRSPGLGDTAMYLCATSSLVLGLQPPYEQYFGPGTRLTVT.

This clonotype occurred many times. The rearrangement joins TRBV20-1 to TRBJ2-7, with D possibly being TRBD2 (5 bases). The germline gives CDR1 DFQATT, CDR2 SNEGSKA (reference sequence). Trimming removed 3 bases from V and 2 bases from J, with 8 bases in between. The CDR3 runs 12 residues. CDR3 sequence: CSARDLTYEQYF. The CDR3 DNA reads as TGCAGTGCTAGGGACTTGACCTACGAGCAGTACTTC.

On this clonotype: Just one base apart from a much larger clone, this may be a read error. The rearrangement uses TRBV6-5 and TRBJ2-7, with 7 bases that match TRBD2. CDR1 MNHEY and CDR2 SVGAGI come from the germline V gene. The CDR3 has 13 residues. CDR3 sequence reads: CASSLTSSYKQYF. In DNA, the CDR3 is TGTGCCAGCAGCCTGACTAGCTCCTACAAGCAGTACTTC.

This clonotype came up many times. The V call is TRBV14, the J call TRBJ1-6; 7 bases map to TRBD1. Trimming removed 3 bases from V and 7 bases from J; junction bases left unmatched: 6. The CDR3 is 15 residues long. Germline V gene data show CDR1 as SGHDN and CDR2 as FVKESK. CDR3 bases: TGTGCCAGCAGCCAGTTCGGGACAGAGAATTCACCCCTCCACTTT. It encodes CASSQFGTENSPLHF.

This clonotype appeared a single time. The chain has TRBV4-1 and TRBJ1-6; tentatively, D is TRBD1 (5 bases). Looked up from germline, CDR1 is MGHRA and CDR2 is YSYEKL. V shed 3 bases and J shed 8 bases, with 14 bases lying between them. CDR3 length equals 15 residues. The CDR3: CASSQIQVGDSPLHF. The CDR3 DNA reads as TGCGCCAGCAGCCAGATACAGGTCGGTGATTCACCCCTCCACTTT.

The chain carries TRBV20-1 and TRBJ2-1; D assignment may be TRBD1 or TRBD2 (5 bases each). CDR3 size: 11 residues. V gave up 3 bases and J gave up 6 bases, with 6 bases separating them. The germline gives CDR1 DFQATT, CDR2 SNEGSKA (reference sequence). As DNA, the CDR3 is TGCAGTGCTAGCGGGACCAATGAGCAGTTCTTC. Residues: CSASGTNEQFF.

The chain carries TRBV5-5 and TRBJ2-5; D is undetermined. V was clipped by 1 base and J by 1 base, with 14 bases between them. The CDR3 consists of 16 residues. Germline CDR1 SGHKS, CDR2 YYEKEE (reference sequence). The CDR3 sequence is CASSLPLRHIQETQYF. The DNA of the CDR3 is TGTGCCAGCAGCTTGCCTTTACGTCATATCCAAGAGACCCAGTACTTC.

This clonotype was found once. V gene TRBV5-6 combines with J gene TRBJ2-5, with 12 positions matching TRBD2. CDR1 is SGHDT, CDR2 YYEEEE, per germline. The CDR3 contains 13 residues. The ends lost 10 bases at V and 5 bases at J; junction bases unmatched: 6. The CDR3 coding sequence is TGTGCCGGAGGACTAGCGGGAAGCGAGACCCAGTACTTC. It encodes CAGGLAGSETQYF. The variable domain in full, with the rest retrieved from reference TRBV5-6 and TRBJ2-5, is DAGVTQSPTHLIKTRGQQVTLRCSPKSGHDTVSWYQQALGQGPQFIFQYYEEEERQRGNFPDRFSGHQFPNYSSELNVNALLLGDSALYLCAGGLAGSETQYFGPGTRLLVL.

In regard to this clonotype: Since a much larger clone is just one base distant, this may be a read error. The conserved phenylalanine or tryptophan normally closing the CDR3 is absent here, so this likely arose from a read error. Here the CDR3 reads CASSPSLVPAGDTQYL. DNA of the CDR3: TGTGCCAGCAGCCCATCCCTGGTCCCGGCAGGGGATACGCAGTATCTT. This chain joins TRBV7-9 and TRBJ2-3, with a weak D call TRBD1 (5 bases). V was pared by 5 bases and J by 6 bases, with 21 bases between. This CDR3 has 16 residues. In germline, CDR1 is SEHNR, CDR2 FQNEAQ (reference sequence).

The V call is TRBV7-2, the J call TRBJ1-2; no clear D. CDR3 length: 13 amino acids. V was clipped by 6 bases and J by 2 bases, with 10 bases between them. The germline CDR1 and CDR2 sequences are SGHTA and FQGNSA. The CDR3: CASSAGYNYGYTF. The CDR3 DNA reads TGTGCCAGCAGTGCAGGCTACAACTATGGCTACACCTTC.

Only a few counts were recorded for this clonotype. The V and J genes are TRBV7-2 and TRBJ1-1; D uncertain. Trimming pared 6 bases from V and 5 bases from J, leaving 10 bases between. CDR3 size: 12 residues. CDR1 is SGHTA, CDR2 FQGNSA, per germline. The CDR3 reads CASSQGPTEAFF. Here the CDR3 DNA reads TGTGCCAGCAGTCAAGGGCCGACTGAAGCTTTCTTT.

V usage is TRBV7-9 and J usage is TRBJ2-3; 10 bases map to TRBD1. Per the germline V gene, CDR1 is SEHNR and CDR2 is FQNEAQ (reference sequence). After removal of 5 bases from V and 6 bases from J, the junction contained 5 bases not matched to a gene. The CDR3 spans 14 residues. CDR3 DNA sequence: TGTGCCAGCAGCACCGACAGGGGGCCGGATACGCAGTATTTT. Translation: CASSTDRGPDTQYF.

This clonotype was observed at least ten times. The chain employs TRBV28 and TRBJ1-2, with a weak D call TRBD1 (5 bases). Trimming left V 4 bases short and J 4 bases short, with 16 bases between. This CDR3 has 15 residues. Germline V gene sequence: CDR1 MDHEN, CDR2 SYDVKM. CDR3 sequence (DNA): TGTGCCAGCAGTTCAGCGGGGCGCGCCCCCTATGGCTACACCTTC. It specifies CASSSAGRAPYGYTF.

This sequence joins TRBV6-6 and TRBJ1-1; D perhaps matches TRBD1 (5 bases). The CDR3 has 15 residues. The V end lost 2 bases, the J end lost 4 bases, and 14 bases lay between the germline ends. CDR1 is MNHNY and CDR2 is SVGAGI in the germline V gene (reference sequence). CDR3 sequence reads: CASSYGAGSSTEAFF. The CDR3 nucleotides are TGTGCCAGCAGTTACGGAGCAGGGTCTAGCACTGAAGCTTTCTTT.